The present T cell receptor beta chain was sequenced within a study of T cell changes during pregnancy in multiple sclerosis. This table comes from immunoSEQ multiplex PCR, and its TCRdb copy is limited to in-frame clones, with some not included. The repertoire holds about 30,000 clones, with roughly nine tenths as singletons. The CDR3 is 15 residues long. Germline V gene lookup returns CDR1 SEHNR and CDR2 FQNEAQ (reference sequence). V dropped 5 bases and J dropped 0; count of bases not matched to a gene: 4. The V call is TRBV7-9, the J call TRBJ2-3, with 8 bases matching TRBD2. This TCR came from a female donor in good health, enrolled as a control in a pregnancy study. Sample: CD4+ T cells from peripheral blood mononuclear cells, taken in the second trimester of pregnancy. CDR3 residues: CASSLGLGSTDTQYF. As DNA, the CDR3 is TGTGCCAGCAGCCTGGGACTAGGGAGCACAGATACGCAGTATTTT.